This TCR beta chain was recovered during a study of blood T cell repertoires in COVID-19. The overall study: Specimens from acute and convalescent COVID-19 originated in the United States, Italy and Spain. From T cells, B-cell-depleted T cells, or PBMCs came the material, which was cDNA or gDNA.

In the authors' methods: Estimation of nucleated cell counts relied on the amplification of reference gene primers. Sequencing used immunoSEQ multiplex PCR; TCRdb keeps in-frame clones, though not all of them. V and J calls and clone size come straight from that table; D and trimming were deduced from the DNA. The profile shows 200,000 to 300,000 clones, around four fifths of them singletons. Trimming cost V 4 bases and J 7 bases, with 11 bases left between them. Germline assignment: CDR1 LGHDT and CDR2 YNNKEL (reference sequence). The CDR3 runs to 13 residues. V usage is TRBV3-1 (or the pseudogene TRBV3-2) and J usage is TRBJ1-5; tentative D call: TRBD1 (6 bases). The sequence derives from a man in his 60s with acute or convalescent COVID-19. The sequenced sample consisted of peripheral blood. The CDR3 reads CASSPDRFQPQHF. CDR3 DNA: TGTGCCAGCAGCCCGGACAGATTCCAGCCCCAGCATTTT.